The clone carrying this T cell receptor beta chain was counted ten times or more. The sample belongs to a study of T-cell memory formation after mild COVID-19. TCRdb redid the calling of the 5' RACE reads with MiXCR, one entry per CDR3 protein. Found here are 75,000 to 95,000 distinct CDR3 sequences, about 15% of them singletons; the top ten hold under 45%. This sequence originates from a man aged 18-30 years who had mild COVID-19 (a few samples of this study predate the infection). Cell type and time point are not known. Specimen: PBMCs or a T cell subset sorted from them (not recorded which).

CDR3 sequence (DNA): TGTGCCAGCAACGGAGACCAGGCCGTTAAGGATCAGCCCCAGCATTTT. It translates to CASNGDQAVKDQPQHF. The chain has TRBV12-3 or TRBV12-4 and TRBJ1-5; D is ambiguous. This CDR3 has 16 residues. Trimming removed 7 bases at V and 5 bases at J, with 21 bases between.